This is a list of T cell receptor beta chains from one sample in a study of CDR3 diversity in severe acne. MiXCR, applied by TCRdb to the PCR reads, yields one record per CDR3 protein. The sample has 89,000 or so distinct CDR3 sequences, roughly half seen once; the top ten hold about 9.5%. Sequences were obtained from blood. The receptors stem from a male donor in good health, serving as a control. CDR3s include the opening cysteine and the closing phenylalanine or tryptophan. The D gene is left open where the match is weak.

j_call: TRBJ1-1; d_call: TRBD1; v_call: TRBV6-1; cdr3_aa: CAKGQGPEAFF
j_call: TRBJ2-5; d_call: -; v_call: TRBV18; cdr3_aa: CASSPPRTGLETQYF
j_call: TRBJ1-4; d_call: TRBD1; v_call: TRBV6-1; cdr3_aa: CASSEGDSTFKKLFF
j_call: TRBJ1-2; d_call: TRBD1; v_call: TRBV28; cdr3_aa: CASSPPSGTGNGYTF
j_call: TRBJ2-5; d_call: TRBD1; v_call: TRBV5-4; cdr3_aa: CASSMGQIRETQYF
j_call: TRBJ2-7; d_call: -; v_call: TRBV7-9; cdr3_aa: CASSPWDGSSYEQYF
j_call: TRBJ1-6; d_call: -; v_call: TRBV9; cdr3_aa: CASSAGQWENSPLHF
j_call: TRBJ2-6; d_call: -; v_call: TRBV29-1; cdr3_aa: CSVERVSGANVLTF
j_call: TRBJ1-1; d_call: -; v_call: TRBV7-2; cdr3_aa: CASSPSGGGEASF
j_call: -; d_call: -; v_call: TRBV7-3; cdr3_aa: CASSSIAGQGGETQYF
j_call: TRBJ1-1; d_call: TRBD1; v_call: TRBV5-1; cdr3_aa: CASSLNQGAAEAFF
j_call: TRBJ2-2; d_call: TRBD2; v_call: TRBV29-1; cdr3_aa: CSVPRGDFNTGELFF
j_call: TRBJ2-7; d_call: -; v_call: TRBV6-5; cdr3_aa: CASSYSSPSGYEQYF
j_call: TRBJ2-1; d_call: -; v_call: TRBV4-1; cdr3_aa: CASSQGAAGLSEQFF
j_call: TRBJ1-4; d_call: -; v_call: TRBV2; cdr3_aa: CASESRSRVLFF
j_call: TRBJ1-5; d_call: -; v_call: TRBV11-2; cdr3_aa: CASSSLGQPQHF
j_call: TRBJ1-5; d_call: TRBD1; v_call: TRBV9; cdr3_aa: CASSVGTGGNQPQHF
j_call: TRBJ2-7; d_call: -; v_call: TRBV29-1; cdr3_aa: CSVGGGYEQYF
j_call: TRBJ2-7; d_call: -; v_call: TRBV9; cdr3_aa: CASSVEEGRLGEQYF
j_call: TRBJ2-7; d_call: TRBD2; v_call: TRBV27; cdr3_aa: CASSIGTSGTYEQYF
j_call: TRBJ2-2; d_call: -; v_call: TRBV7-6; cdr3_aa: CASGLTGEANTGELFF
j_call: TRBJ1-3; d_call: -; v_call: TRBV20-1; cdr3_aa: CSAYASDPSGNTIYF
j_call: TRBJ2-7; d_call: -; v_call: TRBV7-9; cdr3_aa: CASSPTGEQYF
j_call: TRBJ2-7; d_call: TRBD1; v_call: TRBV28; cdr3_aa: CASSVSQGARGLQYF
j_call: TRBJ2-3; d_call: -; v_call: TRBV24-1; cdr3_aa: CATSDSPGDTDTQYF
j_call: TRBJ1-1; d_call: -; v_call: TRBV29-1; cdr3_aa: CSFGTAQGRGTEAFF
j_call: TRBJ2-7; d_call: -; v_call: TRBV24-1; cdr3_aa: CATSDPGSSYEQYF
j_call: TRBJ1-4; d_call: TRBD1; v_call: TRBV7-8; cdr3_aa: CASSLGTGGEKLFF
j_call: TRBJ1-2; d_call: -; v_call: TRBV24-1; cdr3_aa: CATSDTERGYGYTF
j_call: TRBJ1-5; d_call: -; v_call: TRBV19; cdr3_aa: CASSILGTGNQPQHF
j_call: TRBJ1-5; d_call: -; v_call: TRBV19; cdr3_aa: CASSFTTYGNQPQHF
j_call: TRBJ2-3; d_call: TRBD2; v_call: TRBV25-1; cdr3_aa: CASTPSGSADTQYF
j_call: TRBJ2-7; d_call: -; v_call: TRBV29-1; cdr3_aa: CSVEESRGSDEQYF
j_call: TRBJ1-6; d_call: TRBD1; v_call: TRBV20-1; cdr3_aa: CSARWDRVDSPLHF
j_call: TRBJ2-7; d_call: -; v_call: TRBV20-1; cdr3_aa: CGAREVGSYEQYF
j_call: TRBJ2-3; d_call: -; v_call: TRBV14; cdr3_aa: CASSPNYWGGDTQYF
j_call: TRBJ1-5; d_call: -; v_call: TRBV25-1; cdr3_aa: CASVEDRGGQPQHF
j_call: TRBJ2-3; d_call: TRBD1; v_call: TRBV5-1; cdr3_aa: CASRQGEDTDTQYF
j_call: TRBJ2-1; d_call: -; v_call: TRBV27; cdr3_aa: CASSLTGSSYNEQFF
j_call: TRBJ1-1; d_call: -; v_call: TRBV5-1; cdr3_aa: CASRVGGTEASF
j_call: TRBJ2-1; d_call: -; v_call: TRBV6-4; cdr3_aa: CASSAGAGAVRNEQFF